Following are 3 T cell receptor beta chains from one sample sequenced in a study of shared clonotypes between healthy human individuals. TCRdb's table, derived via immunoSEQ multiplex PCR, lists solely in-frame clones and lacks some. The data show 760,000 or so clones, 95% to 97% seen once. Naive CD8 cells lacked CD45RO, underwent positive selection for CCR7 and left out terminally differentiated effector memory CD45RA+ cells. What was sequenced was naive CD8+ T cells sorted from blood. All receptors come from a man aged 25 to 40 in good health.

The genes are TRBV4-1 and TRBJ1-1, with 9 bases aligning to TRBD1. The germline CDR1 and CDR2 sequences are MGHRA and YSYEKL. The length of the CDR3 is 13 residues. V was pared by 4 bases and J by 3 bases, with 0 bases of the junction left unmatched. CDR3 sequence: CASSRQGDTEAFF. CDR3 DNA sequence: TGCGCCAGCAGCCGACAGGGGGACACTGAAGCTTTCTTT.

The chain joins TRBV7-9 to TRBJ2-7, with 7 bases aligning to TRBD1. Unmatched junction bases numbered 7, after V lost 5 bases and J lost 0 bases. The CDR3 runs to 15 residues. The germline V gene has CDR1 SEHNR and CDR2 FQNEAQ (reference sequence). CDR3 DNA: TGTGCCAGCAGCCTAGGGGCAGGGGGCTCCTACGAGCAGTACTTC. Amino acid sequence: CASSLGAGGSYEQYF. Full variable domain (missing parts from reference TRBV7-9 and TRBJ2-7): DTGVSQNPRHKITKRGQNVTFRCDPISEHNRLYWYRQTLGQGPEFLTYFQNEAQLEKSRLLSDRFSAERPKGSFSTLEIQRTEQGDSAMYLCASSLGAGGSYEQYFGPGTRLTVT.

The gene calls are TRBV4-2 and TRBJ1-3; D gene uncertain. V was shortened by 0 bases and J by 0 bases, with 9 bases between the two germline ends. Germline V lookup: CDR1 LGHNA, CDR2 YNFKEQ. CDR3 size: 16 residues. Here the CDR3 DNA reads TGTGCCAGCAGCCAAGACCGACTGAGCTCTGGAAACACCATATATTTT. This codes for CASSQDRLSSGNTIYF.